A single sample gave rise to the 23 T cell receptor beta chains below, sequenced in a study of shared clonotypes between healthy human individuals. TCRdb's copy holds only in-frame clones and misses some; the assay was immunoSEQ multiplex PCR. The sample lists 950,000 to 1,100,000 clones, about four fifths occurring once. The source material was memory CD4+ T cells from PBMCs. Subset: CD45RA-negative fraction. The receptors were sampled from a man between 18 and 35 years old in good health. Some clones in this sample may be carry-over from other donors' samples.

This clone was seen more than once but under ten times. The rearrangement joins TRBV6-1 to TRBJ2-3, with D uncertain. The CDR3 sequence is 13 residues long. Germline-derived CDR1 and CDR2 are MNHNS and SASEGT. Trimming removed 8 bases at V and 0 bases at J, with 9 bases between. Here the CDR3 reads CASGWKSTDTQYF. The CDR3 DNA is TGTGCCAGCGGCTGGAAAAGCACAGATACGCAGTATTTT.

CDR3 DNA sequence: TGTGCCAGCAAACGGGCTAGCGGGTCGAGAGGGCAGTACTTC. This encodes CASKRASGSRGQYF. The chain is built from TRBV28 and TRBJ2-7; 8 bases are a match to TRBD2. After removal of 7 bases from V and 9 bases from J, the junction contained 14 bases not matched to a gene. There are 14 residues in the CDR3. CDR1 is MDHEN and CDR2 is SYDVKM in the germline V gene.

Concerning this clone itself: Distinct nucleotide sequences in the sample also encode this CDR3. This chain connects TRBV30 to TRBJ2-7; D could derive from TRBD1 or TRBD2 (6 bases each). This CDR3 comprises 12 residues. V was pared by 0 bases and J by 4 bases, with 7 bases between. The germline V gene encodes CDR1 GTSNPN and CDR2 SVGIG (reference sequence). CDR3: CAWSVGGYEQYF. CDR3 in DNA: TGTGCCTGGAGTGTAGGGGGGTACGAGCAGTACTTC.

This clone was counted a few times. The rearrangement joins TRBV28 to TRBJ1-4; D ambiguous. Trimming stripped 8 bases from V and 6 bases from J, with 10 bases between. CDR1 is MDHEN, CDR2 SYDVKM, per germline. The CDR3 loop spans 12 amino acids. This CDR3 reads CASGREDEKLFF. In DNA form, the CDR3 reads TGTGCCAGCGGGCGGGAGGATGAAAAACTGTTTTTT.

The chain uses TRBV27 and TRBJ1-5, with 8 bases identical to TRBD1. Per germline, CDR1 MNHEY and CDR2 SMNVEV (reference sequence). The V segment lost 3 bases and the J segment 5 bases; nucleotides outside the gene matches: 6. The CDR3 has 15 residues. The CDR3 DNA reads TGTGCCAGCAGTTTCACGGGACAGGCCGATCAGCCCCAGCATTTT. It specifies CASSFTGQADQPQHF.

The CDR3 region is CASRDTGVAFF. As DNA, the CDR3 is TGTGCCAGCAGGGACACAGGGGTTGCGTTCTTC. The chain has TRBV6-1 and TRBJ2-1; 7 bases match TRBD1. This CDR3 contains 11 residues. Germline-derived CDR1 and CDR2 are MNHNS and SASEGT. Germline trimming cut 6 bases from V and 15 bases from J; bases unmatched to any gene: 8.

This chain joins TRBV7-8 and TRBJ1-1; TRBD1 might be the D (5 bases). V was clipped by 3 bases and J by 4 bases, with 12 bases between them. CDR1 and CDR2 from the germline V gene are SGHVS and FQNEAQ. The CDR3 contains 14 residues. Here the CDR3 reads CASSFGGSGTEAFF. As DNA, the CDR3 is TGTGCCAGCAGCTTTGGGGGATCGGGCACTGAAGCTTTCTTT.

V usage is TRBV19 and J usage is TRBJ1-5; D perhaps matches TRBD1 (5 bases). The CDR3 sequence is 12 residues long. The V gene lost 7 bases and the J gene lost 4 bases, with 8 bases spanning the gap. Germline CDR1 is LNHDA and CDR2 is SQIVND (reference sequence). CDR3 in amino acids: CASTGGNQPQHF. The DNA for the CDR3 is TGTGCCAGTACCGGGGGTAATCAGCCCCAGCATTTT.

The chain uses TRBV4-3 and TRBJ1-1; D uncertain. This CDR3 region has 15 residues. Germline CDR1 and CDR2: LGHNA and YSLEER. Trimming removed 4 bases at V and 5 bases at J, with 17 bases between. The CDR3: CASSRTKTGRTEAFF. Here the CDR3 DNA reads TGCGCCAGCAGCCGGACCAAGACCGGGAGGACTGAAGCTTTCTTT.

The J gene is TRBJ1-2, the V gene TRBV15; D is unclear. Germline CDR1 and CDR2: LNHNV and YYDKDF (reference sequence). CDR3 length: 13 amino acids. With 4 bases removed from V and 6 bases from J, the gap between germline ends came to 12 bases. The CDR3, as DNA: TGTGCCACCAGCAAGCAGAGGGCCGATGGCTACACCTTC. Amino acids: CATSKQRADGYTF.

The chain employs TRBV28 and TRBJ2-6; D unclear. Germline V lookup: CDR1 MDHEN, CDR2 SYDVKM. The CDR3 length is 13 residues. Trimming pared 6 bases from V and 4 bases from J, leaving 7 bases between. The CDR3: CASRQTGANVLTF. CDR3 DNA: TGTGCCAGCAGACAGACGGGGGCCAACGTCCTGACTTTC.

The chain couples TRBV5-1 to TRBJ2-1, with D possibly being TRBD2 (5 bases). Trimming took 0 bases from V and 5 from J, leaving 15 bases between them. The CDR3 is 16 residues long. CDR1 SGHRS and CDR2 YFSETQ come from the germline V gene. The CDR3 reads CASSLAVSSLNNEQFF. The CDR3 DNA reads TGCGCCAGCAGCTTGGCCGTTTCTAGCCTCAACAATGAGCAGTTCTTC.

The chain couples TRBV18 to TRBJ1-1; D is unclear. V was shortened by 5 bases and J by 1 base, with 8 bases between the two germline ends. The germline V gene encodes CDR1 KGHSH and CDR2 LQKENI. This CDR3 comprises 13 residues. The CDR3 is CASSSDGNTEAFF. CDR3 DNA sequence: TGTGCCAGCTCATCGGACGGGAACACTGAAGCTTTCTTT. Drawing the rest from reference TRBV18 and TRBJ1-1, the complete variable domain is NAGVMQNPRHLVRRRGQEARLRCSPMKGHSHVYWYRQLPEEGLKFMVYLQKENIIDESGMPKERFSAEFPKEGPSILRIQQVVRGDSAAYFCASSSDGNTEAFFGQGTRLTVV.

This sequence joins TRBV5-1 and TRBJ1-4, with 9 bases identical to TRBD1. CDR1 and CDR2 (germline): SGHRS, YFSETQ. The CDR3 length is 14 residues. V lost 1 base to trimming and J lost 8 bases; unmatched junction nucleotides: 3. This CDR3 is CASSLTGGREKLFF. CDR3 coding DNA: TGCGCCAGCAGCTTGACAGGGGGCCGGGAAAAACTGTTTTTT.

This chain links TRBV30 with TRBJ2-7; no definite D call. The germline V gene has CDR1 GTSNPN and CDR2 SVGIG (reference sequence). This CDR3 is built from 15 residues. The germline V and J ends were trimmed by 3 bases and 5 bases, with 20 bases remaining between them. In DNA, the CDR3 is TGTGCCTGGAGGTCAATTGGGCCTCGTAGGAACGAGCAGTACTTC. The encoded protein is CAWRSIGPRRNEQYF.

The rearrangement links TRBV5-1 to TRBJ1-1; 9 nucleotides align to TRBD1. The junction had 8 bases not matched to a gene; V was cut back by 4 bases and J by 7 bases. CDR1 is SGHRS and CDR2 is YFSETQ in the germline V gene. The CDR3 length is 14 residues. CDR3 sequence reads: CASSRDRVGNEAFF. Here the CDR3 DNA reads TGCGCCAGCAGCCGGGACAGGGTGGGTAATGAAGCTTTCTTT. Combining the CDR3 with reference TRBV5-1 and TRBJ1-1 gives the whole variable domain KAGVTQTPRYLIKTRGQQVTLSCSPISGHRSVSWYQQTPGQGLQFLFEYFSETQRNKGNFPGRFSGRQFSNSRSEMNVSTLELGDSALYLCASSRDRVGNEAFFGQGTRLTVV.

J is TRBJ2-7 and V is TRBV7-3, with D perhaps matching TRBD1 (5 bases). The CDR3 is made up of 15 amino acids. V was shortened by 4 bases and J by 3 bases, with 16 bases between the two germline ends. CDR1 SGHTA and CDR2 FQGTGA come from the germline V gene. The CDR3 protein is CASSSSGLGLYEQYF. DNA for the CDR3: TGTGCCAGCAGCTCTTCAGGGTTGGGGCTCTACGAGCAGTACTTC.

The rearrangement uses TRBV25-1 and TRBJ2-7, with D hard to call. Trimming left V 5 bases short and J 5 bases short, with 16 bases between. This CDR3 is 14 amino acids long. Germline assignment: CDR1 MGHDK and CDR2 SYGVNS. In DNA form, the CDR3 reads TGTGCCAGCAGTATCCCCGGTCGCCAAAACGAGCAGTACTTC. Amino acids: CASSIPGRQNEQYF.

In this sample, this clone turned up a few times. The chain links TRBV28 to TRBJ2-7, with D possibly being TRBD2 (6 bases). The CDR3 runs to 16 residues. Germline CDR1 MDHEN, CDR2 SYDVKM. V lost 2 bases, J lost 2 bases, and 16 bases lay in between. The CDR3 coding sequence is TGTGCCAGCAGTTTACCCCTCACTAGCCAGACCTACGAGCAGTACTTC. Residues: CASSLPLTSQTYEQYF.

About this clone: Other DNA sequences within the sample encode an identical CDR3. The chain combines TRBV7-9 with TRBJ2-6, with D possibly matching TRBD2 (6 bases). The V gene lost 1 base and the J gene lost 2 bases, with 6 bases spanning the gap. Germline CDR1 reads SEHNR; CDR2 reads FQNEAQ (reference sequence). This CDR3 spans 15 amino acids. The CDR3 nucleotides are TGTGCCAGCAGCTTAGGCGGGGCTGGGGCCAACGTCCTGACTTTC. Residues: CASSLGGAGANVLTF.

This clone occurred a few times. The V gene is TRBV7-2, the J gene TRBJ2-1; TRBD2 aligns across 10 bases. In germline, CDR1 is SGHTA, CDR2 FQGNSA. V lost 1 base and J lost 7; bases outside the gene matches: 7. This CDR3 is 16 amino acids long. CDR3 nucleotide sequence: TGTGCCAGCAGCTTAGGCCCGGGACTAGCGATGAATGAGCAGTTCTTC. The encoded protein is CASSLGPGLAMNEQFF.

This chain links TRBV7-9 with TRBJ2-5; D may be TRBD2 (6 bases). Trimming removed 0 bases at V and 5 bases at J, with 13 bases between. The germline V gene encodes CDR1 SEHNR and CDR2 FQNEAQ (reference sequence). The CDR3 runs 15 residues. The CDR3 is CASSLAGTAGETQYF. The DNA of the CDR3 is TGTGCCAGCAGCTTAGCGGGGACGGCGGGGGAGACCCAGTACTTC.

This sequence joins TRBV6-1 and TRBJ1-2; D ambiguous. This CDR3 has 13 residues. In germline, CDR1 is MNHNS, CDR2 SASEGT. The ends were cut back, 5 bases at V and 2 bases at J, with 9 bases in the middle. CDR3 nucleotides: TGTGCCAGCAGTATGGTAGAAAACTATGGCTACACCTTC. Its translation is CASSMVENYGYTF.